This T cell receptor beta chain was captured by sequencing in a study of chemoradiotherapy in HPV16-positive cancers. Trimming removed 0 bases at V and 4 bases at J, with 12 bases between. Germline V gene data show CDR1 as MGHRA and CDR2 as YSYEKL. The CDR3 is 16 residues long. General study points: For HPV16-positive patients, expanding HPV-responsive T cells associated with longer recurrence-free survival.

Profiled with immunoSEQ multiplex PCR; TCRdb holds only in-frame clones, not every one. The table lists about 3,100 clones, under 90% of them singletons. About this clone itself: Its antigen is unidentified.

The receptor was derived from a human donor with HPV-associated anogenital cancer. The source material was tumor tissue, sampled from a patient who underwent chemoradiotherapy. The gene calls are TRBV4-1 and TRBJ2-2; no clear D. The CDR3 is CASSQDRARGTGELFF. In DNA form, the CDR3 reads TGCGCCAGCAGCCAAGATCGAGCGCGAGGCACCGGGGAGCTGTTTTTT.